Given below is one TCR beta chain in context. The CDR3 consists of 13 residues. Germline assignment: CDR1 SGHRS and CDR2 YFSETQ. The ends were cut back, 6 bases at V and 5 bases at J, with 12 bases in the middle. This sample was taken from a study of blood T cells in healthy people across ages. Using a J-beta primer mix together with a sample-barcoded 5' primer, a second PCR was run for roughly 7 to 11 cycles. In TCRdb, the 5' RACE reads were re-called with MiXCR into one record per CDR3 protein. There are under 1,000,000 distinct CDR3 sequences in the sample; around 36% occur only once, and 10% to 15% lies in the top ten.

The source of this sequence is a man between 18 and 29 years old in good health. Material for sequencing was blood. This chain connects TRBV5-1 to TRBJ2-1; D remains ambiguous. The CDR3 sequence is CASNPDGDNEQFF. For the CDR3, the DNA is TGCGCCAGCAATCCCGACGGAGACAATGAGCAGTTCTTC.